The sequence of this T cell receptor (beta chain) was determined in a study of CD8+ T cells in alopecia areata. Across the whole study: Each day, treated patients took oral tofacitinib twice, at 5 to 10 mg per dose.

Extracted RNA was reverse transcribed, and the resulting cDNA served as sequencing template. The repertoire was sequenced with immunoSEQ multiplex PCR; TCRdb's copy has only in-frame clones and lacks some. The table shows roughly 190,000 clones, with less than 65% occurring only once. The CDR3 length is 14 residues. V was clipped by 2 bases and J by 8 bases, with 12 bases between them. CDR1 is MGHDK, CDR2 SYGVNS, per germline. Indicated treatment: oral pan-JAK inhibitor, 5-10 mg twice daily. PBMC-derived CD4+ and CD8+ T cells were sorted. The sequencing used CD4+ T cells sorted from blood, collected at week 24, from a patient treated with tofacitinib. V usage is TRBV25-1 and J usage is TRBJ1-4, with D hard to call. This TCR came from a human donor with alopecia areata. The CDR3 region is CASSETALGEKLFF. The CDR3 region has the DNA TGTGCCAGCAGTGAAACAGCCCTTGGGGAAAAACTGTTTTTT.